The next 10 T cell receptor beta chains were all read from a single sample in a study of T cell changes during pregnancy in multiple sclerosis. Libraries were prepared by immunoSEQ multiplex PCR; TCRdb keeps only in-frame clonotypes and omits some of them. The top ten clones hold around 7% of a sample with roughly 42,000 clones, 90% of them seen once. This sample comprised CD8+ T cells from peripheral blood mononuclear cells, obtained in the third trimester of pregnancy. The receptors originated from a female donor with multiple sclerosis, enrolled in a pregnancy study.

This sequence joins TRBV27 and TRBJ2-2; no reliable D call. Germline CDR1 is MNHEY and CDR2 is SMNVEV (reference sequence). Between the trimmed V and J ends, which lost 6 bases and 1 base, there was a span of 3 bases. CDR3 length equals 12 residues. The CDR3 here is CASSLNTGELFF. CDR3 sequence (DNA): TGTGCCAGCAGCCTGAACACCGGGGAGCTGTTTTTT.

This chain joins TRBV5-1 and TRBJ2-1; possibly TRBD2 for D (7 bases). The CDR3 sequence is 16 residues long. V gave up 2 bases and J gave up 6 bases, with 18 bases separating them. In germline, CDR1 is SGHRS, CDR2 YFSETQ. The CDR3 DNA reads TGCGCCAGCAGCTTCCCGGTGGCGGGGGCCGGCAATGAGCAGTTCTTC. It encodes CASSFPVAGAGNEQFF.

A single count supports this clone. V gene TRBV9 combines with J gene TRBJ2-7, with 7 bases aligning to TRBD1. The CDR3 is made up of 13 amino acids. Germline assignment: CDR1 SGDLS and CDR2 YYNGEE. The V and J ends lost 3 bases and 0 bases, in that order; junction bases with no gene match: 0. The CDR3 protein is CASSGDSSYEQYF. The CDR3 DNA reads as TGTGCCAGCAGCGGGGACAGCTCCTACGAGCAGTACTTC. Complete variable domain (other parts from reference TRBV9 and TRBJ2-7): DSGVTQTPKHLITATGQRVTLRCSPRSGDLSVYWYQQSLDQGLQFLIQYYNGEERAKGNILERFSAQQFPDLHSELNLSSLELGDSALYFCASSGDSSYEQYFGPGTRLTVT.

The chain recombines TRBV4-3 with TRBJ2-1; no clear D gene. Germline V gene data show CDR1 as LGHNA and CDR2 as YSLEER. The CDR3 spans 15 residues. The V and J ends lost 0 bases and 9 bases respectively, with 15 bases between them. The CDR3 nucleotides are TGCGCCAGCAGCCAAGATCGTGGGCTTCAGGTTGAGCAGTTCTTC. It specifies CASSQDRGLQVEQFF.

This chain links TRBV4-3 with TRBJ2-6; 8 bases line up with TRBD1. Germline CDR1 and CDR2: LGHNA and YSLEER. With 1 base clipped from V and 3 bases from J, the junction kept 2 bases outside the gene matches. CDR3 length: 16 amino acids. CDR3 DNA sequence: TGCGCCAGCAGCCAAGGACAGGGGTTTGGGGCCAACGTCCTGACTTTC. Encoded protein: CASSQGQGFGANVLTF.

The chain joins TRBV19 to TRBJ1-3; no reliable D call. V lost 5 bases and J 8 bases, leaving 10 bases between the germline ends. In germline, CDR1 is LNHDA, CDR2 SQIVND (reference sequence). The CDR3 consists of 12 residues. This CDR3 reads CASSPREDTIYF. CDR3 nucleotides: TGTGCCAGTAGTCCGCGAGAAGACACCATATATTTT.

At least ten counts were recorded for this clone. The rearrangement uses TRBV28 and TRBJ2-6; 9 bases agree with TRBD1. The CDR3 spans 15 residues. Germline CDR1 MDHEN, CDR2 SYDVKM. Trimming took 4 bases from V and 8 from J; bases not matched to a gene: 6. The CDR3 here is CASSWGQGDSNVLTF. DNA for the CDR3: TGTGCCAGCAGTTGGGGACAGGGTGATTCCAACGTCCTGACTTTC.

The chain carries TRBV28 and TRBJ1-5; 10 positions match TRBD1. V shed 6 bases and J 9 bases; nucleotides not matched to a gene: 11. This CDR3 comprises 15 residues. Germline assignment: CDR1 MDHEN and CDR2 SYDVKM. The chain's CDR3 is CASSPGQGLMGPQHF. The CDR3 DNA sequence: TGTGCCAGCAGCCCGGGACAGGGGTTAATGGGGCCCCAGCATTTT.

The rearrangement links TRBV5-6 to TRBJ2-2; TRBD1 might be the D (6 bases). Per the germline V gene, CDR1 is SGHDT and CDR2 is YYEEEE. This CDR3 contains 14 residues. V lost 3 bases to trimming and J lost 0 bases, with 6 bases between them. The CDR3 loop is CASSWDTNTGELFF. For the CDR3, the DNA is TGTGCCAGCAGCTGGGACACGAACACCGGGGAGCTGTTTTTT.

This chain links TRBV7-2 with TRBJ1-2; maybe TRBD1 (5 bases). Between the trimmed V and J ends, which lost 0 bases and 7 bases, there was a span of 12 bases. Per the germline V gene, CDR1 is SGHTA and CDR2 is FQGNSA. The CDR3 sequence is 14 residues long. CDR3 sequence reads: CASSLAGPSGGYTF. CDR3 coding DNA: TGTGCCAGCAGCTTAGCGGGGCCAAGTGGTGGCTACACCTTC.